This T cell receptor (beta chain) was captured by sequencing in a study of T-cell memory formation after mild COVID-19. Broader study findings: Memory from before infection featured some responding clones, which suggests cross-reactive memory joined. Second-wave clones peaking on day 37 lacked confirmed SARS-CoV-2 specificity.

Looked up from germline, CDR1 is DFQATT and CDR2 is SNEGSKA (reference sequence). Unmatched junction bases numbered 8, after V lost 4 bases and J lost 5 bases. CDR3 size: 15 residues. Concerning this clonotype itself: Its antigen is unidentified.

TCRdb analysed the 5' RACE reads with MiXCR anew, one entry per CDR3 protein. The sample consists of under 450,000 distinct CDR3 sequences, 13% to 15% of them appearing once. Sequencing used PBMCs or a T cell subset sorted from them (not recorded which). This TCR was recovered from a man between 18 and 35 years old who had mild COVID-19 (a few samples of this study predate the infection). Cell type and time point are not known. The chain employs TRBV20-1 and TRBJ2-5, with 12 positions matching TRBD2. In DNA form, the CDR3 reads TGCAGTGCTACCTCTAGCGGGGGGGCCGGGGAGACCCAGTACTTC. Translated: CSATSSGGAGETQYF.